The source of this T cell receptor (beta chain) is a study of naive and memory T cell subsets. Findings and limits, study-wide: Activation and differentiation may alter RNA-based TCR counts. A few larger clonotypes appeared in naive repertoires, especially CD8, possibly memory cells re-expressing CD45RA. Gini index rose across naive, CM, EM and EMRA in CD4 and CD8. Over 95% of naive TCR sequences appeared only once, unlike memory subsets.

Two oligonucleotides, mixed equimolar, formed the beta constant-region primer covering TRBC1 and TRBC2. Nested alpha and beta constant-region primers with the SP2 primer drove four PCR rounds on ligated cDNA. TCRdb re-derived calls from the UMI-ligation and nested PCR reads in MiXCR, one entry per CDR3 protein. The sample includes 120,000 to 150,000 distinct CDR3 sequences, approximately 20% of them seen just once. As regards this clonotype: Its antigen is still unknown.

The ends were cut back, 4 bases at V and 1 base at J, with 14 bases in the middle. Germline CDR1 reads MDHEN; CDR2 reads SYDVKM. CDR3 length: 15 residues. Four subsets defined by CD45RA and CD27 were sorted after CD3, CD4, CD8 and live/dead staining. This clonotype was obtained from a human donor in good health. This chain connects TRBV28 to TRBJ2-7; TRBD1 might be the D (6 bases). The sequencing input was naive CD8+ T cells from blood. CDR3 region: CASSSSRTASYEQYF. In DNA form, the CDR3 reads TGTGCCAGCAGTTCCTCGAGGACAGCTTCCTACGAGCAGTACTTC.